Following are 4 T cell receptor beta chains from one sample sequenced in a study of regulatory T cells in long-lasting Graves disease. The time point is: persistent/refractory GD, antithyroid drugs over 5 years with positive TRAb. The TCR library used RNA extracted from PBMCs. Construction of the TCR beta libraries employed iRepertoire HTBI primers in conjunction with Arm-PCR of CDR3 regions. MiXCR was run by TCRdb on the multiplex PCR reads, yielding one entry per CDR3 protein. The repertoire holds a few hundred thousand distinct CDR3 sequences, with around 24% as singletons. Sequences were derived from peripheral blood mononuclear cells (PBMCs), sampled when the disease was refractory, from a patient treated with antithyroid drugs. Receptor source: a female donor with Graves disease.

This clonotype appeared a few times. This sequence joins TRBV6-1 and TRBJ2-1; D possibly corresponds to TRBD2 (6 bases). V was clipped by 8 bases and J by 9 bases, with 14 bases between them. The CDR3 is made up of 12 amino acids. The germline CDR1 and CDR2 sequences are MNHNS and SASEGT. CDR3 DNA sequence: TGTGCCAGCGGAAAGCTAGCGACTGAGCAGTTCTTC. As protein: CASGKLATEQFF.

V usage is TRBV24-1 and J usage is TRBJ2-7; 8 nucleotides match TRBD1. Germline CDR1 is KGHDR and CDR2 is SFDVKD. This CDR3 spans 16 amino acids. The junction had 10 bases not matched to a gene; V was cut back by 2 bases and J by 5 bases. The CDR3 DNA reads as TGTGCCACCAGTGATTCAAATTGGACAGGGATCCACGAGCAGTACTTC. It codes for CATSDSNWTGIHEQYF.

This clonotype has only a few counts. Here the CDR3 DNA reads TGTGCCAGCACCTCTACACTAGCGGGGTTATACGAGCAGTACTTC. Encoded protein: CASTSTLAGLYEQYF. This chain connects TRBV5-6 to TRBJ2-7; 10 bases align to TRBD2. Germline V gene lookup returns CDR1 SGHDT and CDR2 YYEEEE. The CDR3 totals 15 residues. The junction had 10 bases not matched to a gene; V was cut back by 6 bases and J by 4 bases.

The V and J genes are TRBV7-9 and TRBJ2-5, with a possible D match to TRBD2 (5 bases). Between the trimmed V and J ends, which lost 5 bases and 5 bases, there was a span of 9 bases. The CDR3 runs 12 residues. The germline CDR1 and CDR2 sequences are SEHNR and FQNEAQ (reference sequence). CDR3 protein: CASSREWETQYF. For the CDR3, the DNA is TGTGCCAGCAGCAGGGAGTGGGAGACCCAGTACTTC.